This paragraph covers one T cell receptor beta chain sequence. Its antigen is currently not known. The record has no base qualities; no much larger clone is one base away. The entry originates in a study of blood T cell repertoires in COVID-19 (dated by TCRdb to the early 2020s). Turning to the overall study: Collaborator samples came from the United States, Italy and Spain and covered acute and convalescent phases of COVID-19. The material from the prospective study consisted of cDNA or gDNA derived from T cells, B-cell-depleted T cells, or PBMCs. Subjects who had been exposed to COVID-19, were actively infected with it, or had recovered from it provided the deeply sampled blood TCRbeta repertoires that made up the dataset. The repertoires were released in a freely available public database meant as a resource for research on the immune response to SARS-CoV-2. The samples were drawn from the first 160 participants of the ongoing ImmuneRACE study and from over a thousand subjects provided by 6 global collaborators. The sample metadata nearly always contained a de-identified subject ID, COVID-19 status, age in years and sex. Where available, HLA class I and class II types were taken from metadata supplied by the sample provider and were not determined by assay-based typing.

TCRbeta CDR3 regions were amplified from genomic DNA by means of the immunoSEQ Assay, a bias-controlled multiplex PCR. The authors' analysis ran thus. Within the assay, amplification of reference gene primers was used to estimate how many nucleated cells each sample contained. To quantify the absolute abundance of each unique TCRbeta CDR3 rearrangement, sequence reads were collapsed and filtered. Productive Simpson clonality was computed per sample as the square root of Simpson's diversity index over productive rearrangements. What TCRdb holds here is the immuneACCESS table cut down to in-frame rearrangements. Part of the clones is not present; checked against another copy, under half of the missing clones reflect an unresolved V gene, and the others are unexplained. V and J calls and clone size come straight from that table; D and trimming were deduced from the DNA. Counted in this sample were some 48,000 clones; 80% to 90% of them appeared once. Jointly, the top ten make up about 2.9% of the sample.

On the study overall, not on this receptor specifically: The amount of clinical and demographic metadata varied by source and participant and was provided uncurated.

The collaborating institutions used their own protocols to collect whole blood in K2EDTA tubes. For TCRbeta analysis, collaborators shipped samples as frozen whole blood, isolated PBMCs, or DNA extracted from either of those sample types. What was sequenced was peripheral blood. This sequence was found in a woman of 80 years or more with acute or convalescent COVID-19.

The CDR3 protein sequence reads: CASSRTANSNQPQHF. At the DNA level, the sequence is TGTGCCAGCAGTCGAACAGCTAATAGCAATCAGCCCCAGCATTTT. This sequence uses TRBV27 and TRBJ1-5; the D gene is not confidently resolved. V loses 5 bases, J loses 0 bases, and the germline ends lie 11 bases apart. The CDR3 sequence holds 15 residues, the cysteine and phenylalanine included. Left in the record is the CDR3 DNA by itself, 45 bases read in frame from the first base. CDR1 MNHEY and CDR2 SMNVEV are derived from the germline V gene (reference sequence).